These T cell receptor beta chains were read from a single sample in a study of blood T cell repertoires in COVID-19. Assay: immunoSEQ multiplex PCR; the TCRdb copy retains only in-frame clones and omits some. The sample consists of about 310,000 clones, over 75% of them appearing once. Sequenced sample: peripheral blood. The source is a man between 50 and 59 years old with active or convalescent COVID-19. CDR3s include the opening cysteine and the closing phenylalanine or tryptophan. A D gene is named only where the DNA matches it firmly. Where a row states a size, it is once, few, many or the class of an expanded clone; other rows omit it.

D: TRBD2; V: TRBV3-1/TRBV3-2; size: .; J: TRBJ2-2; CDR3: CASSHIAGKTGELFF; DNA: TGTGCCAGCAGCCATATAGCGGGGAAAACCGGGGAGCTGTTTTTT
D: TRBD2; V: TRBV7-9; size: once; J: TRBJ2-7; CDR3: CASSRQLAGFYEQYF; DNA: TGTGCCAGCAGCCGCCAACTAGCGGGATTCTACGAGCAGTACTTC
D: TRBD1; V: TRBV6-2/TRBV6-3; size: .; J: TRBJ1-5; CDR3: CASRPSQGGSGKNGRRGRAQHF; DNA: TGTGCCAGCAGGCCTTCACAGGGGGGCAGTGGGAAGAATGGTAGGAGAGGGAGGGCCCAGCATTTT
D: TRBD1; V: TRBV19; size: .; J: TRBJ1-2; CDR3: CASKDRGYGYTF; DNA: TGTGCCAGTAAGGACAGGGGATACGGCTACACCTTC
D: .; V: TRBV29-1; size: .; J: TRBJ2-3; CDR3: CSVGRLTDTQYF; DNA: TGCAGCGTTGGAAGACTCACAGATACGCAGTATTTT
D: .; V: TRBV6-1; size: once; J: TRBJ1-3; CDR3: CASSGGGAGHNSGNTIYF; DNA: TGTGCCAGCAGTGGCGGCGGGGCAGGGCACAACTCTGGAAACACCATATATTTT
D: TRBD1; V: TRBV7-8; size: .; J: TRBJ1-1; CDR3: CASSETGRNTEAFF; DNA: TGTGCCAGCAGCGAGACAGGGAGGAACACTGAAGCTTTCTTT
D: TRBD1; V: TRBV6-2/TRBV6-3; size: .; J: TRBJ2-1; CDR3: CASSIGTVQFF; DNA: TGTGCCAGCAGTATAGGGACAGTCCAGTTCTTC
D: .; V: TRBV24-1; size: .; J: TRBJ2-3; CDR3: CATAHRAGYTDTQYF; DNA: TGTGCCACCGCCCACAGGGCGGGCTACACAGATACGCAGTATTTT
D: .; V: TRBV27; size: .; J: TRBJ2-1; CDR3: CASSLTREGVNEQFF; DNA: TGTGCCAGCAGTTTAACCAGGGAAGGTGTGAATGAGCAGTTCTTC
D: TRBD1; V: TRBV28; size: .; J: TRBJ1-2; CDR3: CASSPATGTGDGYTF; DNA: TGTGCCAGCAGTCCCGCCACCGGGACAGGAGATGGCTACACCTTC
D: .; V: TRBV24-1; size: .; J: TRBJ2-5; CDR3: CATSDPSPGVQETQYF; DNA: TGTGCCACCAGTGACCCATCCCCAGGGGTCCAAGAGACCCAGTACTTC
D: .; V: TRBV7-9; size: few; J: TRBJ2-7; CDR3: CASSLSLAGNTYEQYF; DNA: TGTGCCAGCAGCTTATCCCTGGCAGGGAACACCTACGAGCAGTACTTC
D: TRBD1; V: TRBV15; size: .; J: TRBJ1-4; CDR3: CATSRSWGTGVGEKLFF; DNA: TGTGCCACCAGCAGGTCATGGGGGACAGGGGTTGGGGAAAAACTGTTTTTT
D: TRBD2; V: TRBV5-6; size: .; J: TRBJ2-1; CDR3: CASSLASGTLYNEQFF; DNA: TGTGCCAGCAGCTTGGCGAGCGGGACCCTCTACAATGAGCAGTTCTTC
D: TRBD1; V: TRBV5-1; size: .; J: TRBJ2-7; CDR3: CASSLGADRGEQYF; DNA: TGCGCCAGCAGCTTGGGGGCTGACAGGGGCGAGCAGTACTTC
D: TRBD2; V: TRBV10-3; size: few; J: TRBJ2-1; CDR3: CAISETSGRIQEQFF; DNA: TGTGCCATCAGCGAAACTAGCGGGAGGATCCAAGAGCAGTTCTTC
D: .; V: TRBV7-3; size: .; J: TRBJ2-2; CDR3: CASSLQAAGELFF; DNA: TGTGCCAGCAGCTTACAAGCTGCCGGGGAGCTGTTTTTT
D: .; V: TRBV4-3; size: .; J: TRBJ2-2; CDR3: CASSQDWSAGELFF; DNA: TGCGCCAGCAGCCAAGATTGGAGTGCCGGGGAGCTGTTTTTT
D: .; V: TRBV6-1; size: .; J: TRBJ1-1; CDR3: CASRAMGDQNTEAFF; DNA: TGTGCCAGCAGAGCCATGGGAGATCAGAACACTGAAGCTTTCTTT
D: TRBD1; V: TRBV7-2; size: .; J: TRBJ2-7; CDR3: CASSLAGTAYEQYF; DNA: TGTGCCAGCAGCTTAGCCGGGACAGCTTACGAGCAGTACTTC
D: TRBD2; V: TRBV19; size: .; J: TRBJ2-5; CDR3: CASSKTSGGETQYF; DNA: TGTGCCAGTAGCAAGACTAGCGGGGGAGAGACCCAGTACTTC
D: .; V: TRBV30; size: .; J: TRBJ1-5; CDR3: CAWSGAVGQPQHF; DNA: TGTGCCTGGAGTGGGGCCGTCGGTCAGCCCCAGCATTTT
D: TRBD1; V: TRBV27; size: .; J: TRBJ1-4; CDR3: CASSRQGAVTNEKLFF; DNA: TGTGCCAGCAGTAGACAGGGGGCGGTAACTAATGAAAAACTGTTTTTT
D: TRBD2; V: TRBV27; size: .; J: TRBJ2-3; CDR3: CASSRRLAGGTSTDTQYF; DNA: TGTGCCAGCAGTCGCCGACTAGCGGGAGGGACTAGCACAGATACGCAGTATTTT
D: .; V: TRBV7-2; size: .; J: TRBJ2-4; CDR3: CASSLRTGTGSLAKNIQYF; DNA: TGTGCCAGCAGCTTAAGGACGGGTACAGGGTCACTAGCCAAAAACATTCAGTACTTC
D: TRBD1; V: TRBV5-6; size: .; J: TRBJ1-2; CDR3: CASSWRQGEWDGYTF; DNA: TGTGCCAGCAGCTGGCGACAGGGAGAGTGGGATGGCTACACCTTC
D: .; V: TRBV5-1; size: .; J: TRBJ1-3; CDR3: CASSLVPGYSGNTIYF; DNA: TGCGCCAGCAGCTTGGTACCAGGGTATTCTGGAAACACCATATATTTT
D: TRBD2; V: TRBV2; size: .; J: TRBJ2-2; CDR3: CASSEGGTSGRAGELFF; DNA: TGTGCCAGCAGTGAAGGGGGAACTAGCGGGAGAGCCGGGGAGCTGTTTTTT
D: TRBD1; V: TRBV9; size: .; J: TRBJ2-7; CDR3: CASSSTGTVSYEQYF; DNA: TGTGCCAGCAGCTCAACCGGGACAGTCTCATACGAGCAGTACTTC
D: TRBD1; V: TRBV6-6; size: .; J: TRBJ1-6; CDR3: CASRSPGQVNSPLHF; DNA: TGTGCCAGCAGAAGCCCGGGACAGGTTAATTCACCCCTCCACTTT
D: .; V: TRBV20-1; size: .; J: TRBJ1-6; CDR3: CSASPETSYSPLHF; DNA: TGCAGTGCTAGTCCGGAGACCTCCTATTCACCCCTCCACTTT
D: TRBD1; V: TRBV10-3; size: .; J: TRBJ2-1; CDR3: CAISDGQGFFNEQFF; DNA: TGTGCCATCAGTGACGGACAGGGGTTTTTCAATGAGCAGTTCTTC
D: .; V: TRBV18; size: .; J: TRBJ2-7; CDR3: CASSPSGNSYEQYF; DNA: TGTGCCAGCTCACCTTCCGGGAACTCCTACGAGCAGTACTTC
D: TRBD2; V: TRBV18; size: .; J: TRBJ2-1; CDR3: CASSPTSGDNEQFF; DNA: TGTGCCAGCTCACCTACTAGCGGCGACAATGAGCAGTTCTTC
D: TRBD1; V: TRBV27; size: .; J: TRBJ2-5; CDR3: CASSLYADRDQETQYF; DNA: TGTGCCAGCAGTTTATACGCCGACAGGGACCAAGAGACCCAGTACTTC
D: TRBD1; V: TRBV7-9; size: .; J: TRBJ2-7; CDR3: CASSRPGTGGNEQYF; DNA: TGTGCCAGCAGCCGTCCCGGGACAGGGGGCAACGAGCAGTACTTC
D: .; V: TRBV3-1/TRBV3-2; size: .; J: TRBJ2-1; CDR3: CASSQAPSGWNEQFF; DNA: TGTGCCAGCAGCCAAGCCCCCAGCGGTTGGAATGAGCAGTTCTTC
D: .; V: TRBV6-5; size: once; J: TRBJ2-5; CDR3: CASKDSWQTQYF; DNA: TGTGCCAGCAAGGACAGTTGGCAGACCCAGTACTTC
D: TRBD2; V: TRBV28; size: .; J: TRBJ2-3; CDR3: CASSLNGGRAQYF; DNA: TGTGCCAGCAGTTTAAACGGCGGGAGGGCGCAGTATTTT
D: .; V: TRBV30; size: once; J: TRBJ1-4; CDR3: CAFAGEFGEKLFF; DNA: TGTGCCTTTGCGGGGGAGTTTGGCGAAAAACTGTTTTTT
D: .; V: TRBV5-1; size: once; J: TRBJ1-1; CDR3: CASSLTGRGAEAFF; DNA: TGCGCCAGCAGCTTGACAGGACGGGGGGCTGAAGCTTTCTTT
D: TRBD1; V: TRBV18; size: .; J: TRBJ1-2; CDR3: CASHRTGDYGYTF; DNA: TGTGCCAGCCATAGGACAGGGGACTATGGCTACACCTTC
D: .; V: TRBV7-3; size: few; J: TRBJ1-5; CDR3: CASSLRGPSNQPQHF; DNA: TGTGCCAGCAGCTTAAGGGGCCCTTCTAATCAGCCCCAGCATTTT
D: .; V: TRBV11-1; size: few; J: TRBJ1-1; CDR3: CASRGEGEAFF; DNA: TGTGCCAGCCGAGGGGAGGGTGAAGCTTTCTTT